These 11 T cell receptor beta chains were sequenced from one sample in a study of post-analysis software for immune sequencing data. Antigen specificity for these receptors is unknown. The library was made from cDNA and included unique molecular identifiers. One entry per CDR3 protein, called by TCRdb with MiXCR from the PCR reads. The sample shows roughly 540,000 distinct CDR3 sequences, under 40% of them seen only once. Overall study findings and caveats: Four or five TRBV segments were significantly more frequent in patients than in controls. TRBV5-6, TRBV5-1 and TRBV20-1 were among these segments.

Material for sequencing was blood. The receptors originated from a girl aged 2-17 years with multiple sclerosis.

The V and J genes are TRBV15 and TRBJ1-2; D remains unclear. The V end was cut by 5 bases, the J end by 4 bases, with 14 bases between. The germline CDR1 and CDR2 sequences are LNHNV and YYDKDF (reference sequence). The CDR3 totals 14 residues. The CDR3 region has the DNA TGTGCCACCAGCTCTGAGGGAGACGGCTATGGCTACACCTTC. Its translation is CATSSEGDGYGYTF.

The chain carries TRBV9 and TRBJ1-5, with D maybe TRBD1 (5 bases). This CDR3 is built from 14 residues. The V end lost 4 bases, the J end lost 0 bases, and 8 bases lay between the germline ends. Germline lookup yields CDR1 SGDLS and CDR2 YYNGEE. Here the CDR3 DNA reads TGTGCCAGCAGCCCAGGGAATAGCAATCAGCCCCAGCATTTT. Residues: CASSPGNSNQPQHF.

In its sample, this clonotype was seen a few times. V and J are TRBV5-1 and TRBJ1-2; D ambiguous. Trimming pared 3 bases from V and 4 bases from J, leaving 16 bases between. This CDR3 has 15 amino acids. The germline gives CDR1 SGHRS, CDR2 YFSETQ. The chain's CDR3 is CASSSGRTQLYGYTF. The CDR3 region has the DNA TGCGCCAGCAGCTCAGGACGGACCCAGCTCTATGGCTACACCTTC.

This chain connects TRBV2 to TRBJ1-5; D not resolved. Trimming took 8 bases from V and 0 from J, leaving 8 bases between them. The germline V gene encodes CDR1 SNHLY and CDR2 FYNNEI. The CDR3 length is 13 residues. The CDR3 sequence: CASLRNSNQPQHF. CDR3 nucleotide sequence: TGTGCCAGCTTACGGAATAGCAATCAGCCCCAGCATTTT.

The table lists this clonotype with many counts. The gene calls are TRBV28 and TRBJ2-1; 8 nucleotides match TRBD2. CDR1 and CDR2 from the germline V gene are MDHEN and SYDVKM. This CDR3 contains 14 residues. Trimming cost V 6 bases and J 2 bases; bases outside gene matches: 3. CDR3 in DNA: TGTGCCAGCAGGCCGGGACTAGCCTACAATGAGCAGTTCTTC. Protein: CASRPGLAYNEQFF.

This clonotype appeared a few times. The CDR3 protein is CATSAPAGDYGYTF. The CDR3 DNA follows: TGTGCCACCAGTGCCCCCGCGGGGGACTATGGCTACACCTTC. J is TRBJ1-2 and V is TRBV24-1, with D possibly matching TRBD1 (5 bases). Looked up from germline, CDR1 is KGHDR and CDR2 is SFDVKD. This CDR3 comprises 14 residues. Trimming removed 5 bases from V and 3 bases from J, with 12 bases in between.

This chain connects TRBV7-3 to TRBJ2-3; D might be TRBD2 (7 bases). V dropped 5 bases and J dropped 1 base, with 10 bases sitting between them. The CDR3 spans 14 residues. CDR1 is SGHTA and CDR2 is FQGTGA in the germline V gene. The CDR3 sequence: CASSKGGGTDTQYF. The CDR3 DNA reads as TGTGCCAGCAGCAAAGGGGGGGGCACAGATACGCAGTATTTT.

V gene TRBV12-3 or TRBV12-4 combines with J gene TRBJ2-5; tentative D call: TRBD2 (6 bases). The CDR3 extends over 14 amino acids. V lost 6 bases, J lost 3 bases, and 14 bases lay in between. The CDR3 nucleotides read TGTGCCAGCAGACCCCTAGGAGGGAAAGAGACCCAGTACTTC. Translating it yields CASRPLGGKETQYF.

The rearrangement joins TRBV7-6 to TRBJ1-4, with D perhaps matching TRBD1 (5 bases). Germline V gives CDR1 SGHVS, CDR2 FNYEAQ. The CDR3 has 14 amino acids. The V end lost 1 base, the J end lost 7 bases, and 10 bases lay between the germline ends. The chain's CDR3 is CASSLGDHTEKLFF. The CDR3 nucleotides read TGTGCCAGCAGCTTAGGGGACCACACTGAAAAACTGTTTTTT.

This sequence joins TRBV20-1 and TRBJ1-6; D might be TRBD1 (5 bases). The CDR3 totals 15 residues. Trimming removed 6 bases at V and 6 bases at J, with 18 bases between. The germline CDR1 and CDR2 sequences are DFQATT and SNEGSKA (reference sequence). In nucleotides, the CDR3 is TGCAGTGCCCGACCGGGGACCTGGGGTAATTCACCCCTCCACTTT. It is translated as CSARPGTWGNSPLHF.

The chain has TRBV7-9 and TRBJ1-2, with a possible D match to TRBD1 (5 bases). Trimming removed 4 bases at V and 14 bases at J, with 26 bases between. Germline V gene sequence: CDR1 SEHNR, CDR2 FQNEAQ (reference sequence). The CDR3 loop spans 15 amino acids. CDR3 nucleotides: TGTGCCAGCAGCTCCATCCGCCGGGACGCCCATTCTCAAACCTTC. Amino acids: CASSSIRRDAHSQTF.